One sample yielded the 21 T cell receptor beta chains listed below, sequenced in a study of control samples from healthy donors and cancer patients. Method: immunoSEQ multiplex PCR; TCRdb's copy keeps in-frame clones and lacks some. Of just under 75,000 clones in the sample, more than 75% were seen once. Sequencing was done on a sample of blood. These receptors all come from a woman aged 45-59 years in good health.

The genes are TRBV12-3 or TRBV12-4 and TRBJ2-5, with 7 bases aligning to TRBD2. V lost 5 bases and J lost 4; bases outside the gene matches: 4. CDR3 size: 13 residues. In DNA, the CDR3 is TGTGCCAGCAGTCGCGGGAGAGGAGAGACCCAGTACTTC. This gives the protein CASSRGRGETQYF.

The chain has TRBV7-9 and TRBJ1-1, with D perhaps TRBD1 (6 bases). Trimming cost V 4 bases and J 6 bases, with 12 bases left between them. CDR1 and CDR2 (germline): SEHNR, FQNEAQ (reference sequence). The CDR3 has 13 residues. Here the CDR3 reads CASSSSGAAEAFF. Written as DNA, the CDR3 is TGTGCCAGCAGCTCCTCAGGGGCGGCTGAAGCTTTCTTT. Full variable domain (outside the CDR3, taken from reference TRBV7-9 and TRBJ1-1): DTGVSQNPRHKITKRGQNVTFRCDPISEHNRLYWYRQTLGQGPEFLTYFQNEAQLEKSRLLSDRFSAERPKGSFSTLEIQRTEQGDSAMYLCASSSSGAAEAFFGQGTRLTVV.

The CDR3 nucleotides read TGTGCCAGCAGTTTTCAGGGCGAGGACGAGCAGTACTTC. It specifies CASSFQGEDEQYF. The chain employs TRBV28 and TRBJ2-7, with a tentative D call TRBD1 (5 bases). This CDR3 comprises 13 residues. Trimming shortened V by 3 bases and J by 5 bases, and 11 bases separated the two germline ends. CDR1 and CDR2 from the germline V gene are MDHEN and SYDVKM.

This chain joins TRBV4-1 and TRBJ1-5, with no clear D. Per germline, CDR1 MGHRA and CDR2 YSYEKL. Between the trimmed V and J ends, which lost 1 base and 1 base, there was a span of 8 bases. There are 15 residues in the CDR3. CDR3 DNA sequence: TGCGCCAGCAGCCAAGCCAGTCAGAGCAATCAGCCCCAGCATTTT. Protein: CASSQASQSNQPQHF.

J is TRBJ1-4 and V is TRBV12-3 or TRBV12-4; D not resolved. Trimming removed 4 bases at V and 7 bases at J, with 7 bases between. This CDR3 comprises 12 residues. The DNA of the CDR3 is TGTGCCAGCAGTTCTTTAGGTGAAAAACTGTTTTTT. This translates into CASSSLGEKLFF.

The chain has TRBV19 and TRBJ1-3, with no clear D. The V gene's germline CDR1 is LNHDA and CDR2 SQIVND (reference sequence). The CDR3 is made up of 16 amino acids. V gave up 4 bases and J gave up 2 bases, with 15 bases separating them. The CDR3 nucleotides read TGTGCCAGTAGTACACATACGGTGATTGCTGGAAACACCATATATTTT. Translation gives CASSTHTVIAGNTIYF.

The chain couples TRBV4-2 to TRBJ2-1; no firm D call. The germline V gene encodes CDR1 LGHNA and CDR2 YNFKEQ. V was cut by 0 bases and J by 10 bases, with 7 bases left in between. CDR3 length equals 12 residues. The CDR3 DNA reads TGTGCCAGCAGCCAAGAAAGGTCAGAGCAGTTCTTC. Translated, it gives CASSQERSEQFF.

The rearrangement uses TRBV9 and TRBJ2-1, with TRBD1 matching 8 bases. The CDR3 covers 15 residues. Per the germline V gene, CDR1 is SGDLS and CDR2 is YYNGEE. V was pared by 3 bases and J by 7 bases, with 9 bases of the junction left unmatched. The CDR3 sequence is CASSAQGAPENEQFF. Here the CDR3 DNA reads TGTGCCAGCAGCGCCCAGGGGGCCCCCGAGAATGAGCAGTTCTTC.

In its sample, this clone was seen a few times. The sample contains more than one DNA sequence encoding this CDR3. V usage is TRBV6-1 and J usage is TRBJ1-3; 7 bases match TRBD1. V dropped 1 base and J dropped 3; count of bases not matched to a gene: 0. The germline CDR1 and CDR2 sequences are MNHNS and SASEGT. This CDR3 has 14 amino acids. The CDR3 DNA reads as TGTGCCAGCAGTGAAGGACAGGGTGGAAACACCATATATTTT. This gives the protein CASSEGQGGNTIYF.

The chain carries TRBV7-9 and TRBJ1-2; unclear D gene. Germline lookup yields CDR1 SEHNR and CDR2 FQNEAQ (reference sequence). CDR3 length: 13 amino acids. V was clipped by 3 bases and J by 0 bases, with 5 bases between them. CDR3 residues: CASSLPTNYGYTF. The CDR3 DNA reads TGTGCCAGCAGCTTGCCGACTAACTATGGCTACACCTTC.

The gene calls are TRBV27 and TRBJ1-1, with D perhaps TRBD1 (5 bases). The V gene's germline CDR1 is MNHEY and CDR2 SMNVEV (reference sequence). Trimming removed 2 bases at V and 1 base at J, with 8 bases between. The CDR3 runs 14 residues. The CDR3 reads CASSLGGTNTEAFF. The CDR3 DNA is TGTGCCAGCAGTTTAGGGGGAACGAACACTGAAGCTTTCTTT.

V is TRBV10-1 and J is TRBJ2-3, with TRBD1 matching over 9 bases. V shed 4 bases, J shed 0 bases, and the junction held 2 bases outside the gene matches. Looked up from germline, CDR1 is WNHNN and CDR2 is SYGVQD (reference sequence). The CDR3 loop spans 15 amino acids. CDR3 sequence reads: CASSAGQGSTDTQYF. The CDR3 bases are TGCGCCAGCAGTGCGGGACAGGGTAGCACAGATACGCAGTATTTT.

This sequence joins TRBV18 and TRBJ2-7; 10 positions match TRBD1. The CDR3 has 14 residues. Trimming took 2 bases from V and 7 from J; bases not matched to a gene: 5. The V gene's germline CDR1 is KGHSH and CDR2 LQKENI. The CDR3 nucleotides read TGTGCCAGCTCACCAGGACAGGGGGTGGAGGAGCAGTACTTC. It yields the protein CASSPGQGVEEQYF.

V usage is TRBV11-3 and J usage is TRBJ2-5, with D unresolved. V lost 5 bases to trimming and J lost 4 bases, with 8 bases between them. The CDR3 covers 12 residues. Germline values: CDR1 SGHNT, CDR2 YENEEA. In nucleotides, the CDR3 is TGTGCCAGCAGCCCAACTGGAGAGACCCAGTACTTC. This translates into CASSPTGETQYF.

This clone has only one observation. The chain links TRBV7-9 to TRBJ2-1, with a possible D match to TRBD2 (6 bases). The V gene's germline CDR1 is SEHNR and CDR2 FQNEAQ (reference sequence). This CDR3 region has 14 residues. V was pared by 2 bases and J by 7 bases, with 12 bases between. In nucleotides, the CDR3 is TGTGCCAGCAGCTTAATGGCAGGGAGGAATGAGCAGTTCTTC. It encodes CASSLMAGRNEQFF.

The chain uses TRBV9 and TRBJ2-3; D is uncertain. The CDR3 runs 12 residues. The germline CDR1 and CDR2 sequences are SGDLS and YYNGEE. Between the trimmed V and J ends, which lost 0 bases and 3 bases, there was a span of 2 bases. Here the CDR3 DNA reads TGTGCCAGCAGCGTAGGAACAGATACGCAGTATTTT. Translating it yields CASSVGTDTQYF.

The chain is built from TRBV28 and TRBJ2-7; TRBD2 is a possible D gene (6 bases). The germline CDR1 and CDR2 sequences are MDHEN and SYDVKM. V lost 3 bases, J lost 5 bases, and 17 bases lay in between. The CDR3 spans 15 residues. Written as DNA, the CDR3 is TGTGCCAGCAGTTTCTCTGGGAGGCCTATTAACGAGCAGTACTTC. Amino acids: CASSFSGRPINEQYF.

This clone was picked up one time. The rearrangement links TRBV4-1 to TRBJ2-7; 9 bases agree with TRBD2. Germline V CDR1 and CDR2: MGHRA, YSYEKL. This CDR3 spans 15 amino acids. Germline trimming cut 1 base from V and 5 bases from J; bases unmatched to any gene: 6. In nucleotides, the CDR3 is TGCGCCAGCAGCCAAGCAGTAGCGGGAGCGAACGAGCAGTACTTC. The encoded protein is CASSQAVAGANEQYF.

The chain couples TRBV30 to TRBJ1-1; D gene uncertain. Trimming took off 0 bases at V and 4 bases at J, with 12 bases between the two ends. The length of the CDR3 is 14 residues. CDR1 and CDR2 (germline): GTSNPN, SVGIG (reference sequence). This CDR3 reads CAWSVEGRATEAFF. The DNA of the CDR3 is TGTGCCTGGAGTGTGGAAGGGCGGGCCACTGAAGCTTTCTTT.

The gene calls are TRBV19 and TRBJ2-3, with D possibly TRBD1 on 5 matching bases. This CDR3 is 13 amino acids long. Germline V CDR1 and CDR2: LNHDA, SQIVND (reference sequence). V gave up 0 bases and J gave up 5 bases, with 6 bases separating them. Here the CDR3 reads CASSIDRGDTQYF. The CDR3 nucleotides are TGTGCCAGTAGTATAGATAGGGGAGATACGCAGTATTTT.

This clone was found a few times. The J gene is TRBJ1-1, the V gene TRBV7-8; possibly TRBD1 for D (6 bases). Germline V gives CDR1 SGHVS, CDR2 FQNEAQ. The CDR3 totals 13 residues. V gave up 5 bases and J gave up 10 bases, with 17 bases separating them. The CDR3 is CASSTQQGTGAFF. DNA of the CDR3: TGTGCCAGCAGCACTCAACAGGGAACCGGAGCTTTCTTT. The entire variable domain, with the rest obtained from reference TRBV7-8 and TRBJ1-1, is as follows: GAGVSQSPRYKVAKRGQDVALRCDPISGHVSLFWYQQALGQGPEFLTYFQNEAQLDKSGLPSDRFFAERPEGSVSTLKIQRTQQEDSAVYLCASSTQQGTGAFFGQGTRLTVV.